The clone carrying this T cell receptor (beta chain) came up many times. Germline CDR1 SQVTM, CDR2 ANQGSEA. After removal of 4 bases from V and 5 bases from J, the junction contained 4 bases not matched to a gene. There are 13 residues in the CDR3. This sample was included in a study of regulatory T cells in long-lasting Graves disease. The TCR beta library used iRepertoire HTBI primers with Arm-PCR amplification of CDR3. In TCRdb, the multiplex PCR reads were re-called with MiXCR into one record per CDR3 protein. Here the sample spans 620,000 or so distinct CDR3 sequences, approximately 15% being singletons. Time point of the sample: newly diagnosed GD, antithyroid drugs for less than 3 months. RNA from PBMCs was the source of the TCR library. The same specimen was also included in a second study, on T cells in Graves' hyperthyroidism and ophthalmopathy.

V and J are TRBV29-1 and TRBJ1-5, with 8 bases matching TRBD1. This specimen consisted of peripheral blood mononuclear cells (PBMCs), obtained at new diagnosis, from a patient treated with antithyroid drugs. The receptor was isolated from a woman under 40 with Graves disease. CDR3 coding DNA: TGCAGCGTTGGTCAGGGGGCCTATCAGCCCCAGCATTTT. Translating gives CSVGQGAYQPQHF.